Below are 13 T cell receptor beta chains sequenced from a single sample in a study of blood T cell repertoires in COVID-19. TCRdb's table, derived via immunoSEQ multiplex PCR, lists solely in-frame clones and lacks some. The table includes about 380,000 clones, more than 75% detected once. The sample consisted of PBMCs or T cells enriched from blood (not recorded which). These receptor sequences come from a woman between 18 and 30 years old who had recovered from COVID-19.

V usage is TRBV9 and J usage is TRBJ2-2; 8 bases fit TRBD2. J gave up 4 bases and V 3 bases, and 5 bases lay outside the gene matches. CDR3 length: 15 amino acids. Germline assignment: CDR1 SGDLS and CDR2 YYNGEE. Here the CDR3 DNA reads TGTGCCAGCAGCGGCGGGGGGTCGGGCACCGGGGAGCTGTTTTTT. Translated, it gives CASSGGGSGTGELFF.

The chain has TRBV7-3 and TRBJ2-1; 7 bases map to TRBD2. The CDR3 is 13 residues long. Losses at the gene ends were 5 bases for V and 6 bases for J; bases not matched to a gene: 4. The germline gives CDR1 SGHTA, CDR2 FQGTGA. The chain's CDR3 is CASSEGLTNEQFF. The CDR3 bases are TGTGCCAGCAGCGAGGGACTAACCAATGAGCAGTTCTTC.

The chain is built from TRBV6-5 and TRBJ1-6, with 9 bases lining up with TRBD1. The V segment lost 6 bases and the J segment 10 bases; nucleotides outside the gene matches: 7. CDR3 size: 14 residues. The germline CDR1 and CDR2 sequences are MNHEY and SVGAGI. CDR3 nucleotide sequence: TGTGCCAGCAGAATACAGGGGGCAATCTCACCCCTCCACTTT. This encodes CASRIQGAISPLHF.

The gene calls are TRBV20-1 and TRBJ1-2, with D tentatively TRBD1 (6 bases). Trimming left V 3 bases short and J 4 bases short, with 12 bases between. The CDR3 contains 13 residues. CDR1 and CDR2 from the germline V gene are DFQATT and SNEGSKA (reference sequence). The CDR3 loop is CSASRGGGYGYTF. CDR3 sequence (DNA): TGCAGTGCTAGTCGGGGGGGCGGCTATGGCTACACCTTC.

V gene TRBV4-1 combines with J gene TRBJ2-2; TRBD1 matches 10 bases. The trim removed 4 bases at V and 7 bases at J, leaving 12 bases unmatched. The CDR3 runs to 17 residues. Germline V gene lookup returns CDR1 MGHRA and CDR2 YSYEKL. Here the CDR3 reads CASSPYGTGARIGELFF. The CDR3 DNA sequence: TGCGCCAGCAGCCCCTATGGGACAGGGGCAAGGATCGGGGAGCTGTTTTTT.

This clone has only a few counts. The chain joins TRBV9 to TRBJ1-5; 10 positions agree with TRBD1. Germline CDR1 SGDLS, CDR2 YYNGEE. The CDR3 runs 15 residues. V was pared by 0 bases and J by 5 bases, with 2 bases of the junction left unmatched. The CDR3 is CASSVAGQGDQPQHF. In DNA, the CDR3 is TGTGCCAGCAGCGTAGCTGGACAGGGGGATCAGCCCCAGCATTTT.

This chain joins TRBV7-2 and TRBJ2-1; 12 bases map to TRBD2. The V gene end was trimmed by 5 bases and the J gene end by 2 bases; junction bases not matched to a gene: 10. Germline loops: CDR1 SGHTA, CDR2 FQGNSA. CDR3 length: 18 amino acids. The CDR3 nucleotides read TGTGCCAGCAGCGCGGCCGGGACTAGCGGGTGGCCCTACAATGAGCAGTTCTTC. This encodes CASSAAGTSGWPYNEQFF.

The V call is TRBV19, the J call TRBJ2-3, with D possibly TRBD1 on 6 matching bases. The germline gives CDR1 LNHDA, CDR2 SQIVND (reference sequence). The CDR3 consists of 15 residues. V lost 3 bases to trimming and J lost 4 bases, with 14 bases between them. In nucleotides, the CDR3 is TGTGCCAGTAGTATGCGACAGGCAGGGGCAGATACGCAGTATTTT. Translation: CASSMRQAGADTQYF.

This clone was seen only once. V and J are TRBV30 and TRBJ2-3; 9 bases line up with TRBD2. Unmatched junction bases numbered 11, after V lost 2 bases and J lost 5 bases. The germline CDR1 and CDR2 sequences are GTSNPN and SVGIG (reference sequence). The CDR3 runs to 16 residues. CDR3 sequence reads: CAWSTEGGGAVDTQYF. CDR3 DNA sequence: TGTGCCTGGAGTACGGAAGGCGGGGGGGCTGTAGATACGCAGTATTTT.

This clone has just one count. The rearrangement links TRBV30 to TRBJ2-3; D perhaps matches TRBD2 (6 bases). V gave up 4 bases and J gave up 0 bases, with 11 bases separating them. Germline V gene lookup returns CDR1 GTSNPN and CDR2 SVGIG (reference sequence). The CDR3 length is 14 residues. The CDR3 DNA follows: TGTGCCTGGAAGGTAGCGGCGAGCACAGATACGCAGTATTTT. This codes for CAWKVAASTDTQYF.

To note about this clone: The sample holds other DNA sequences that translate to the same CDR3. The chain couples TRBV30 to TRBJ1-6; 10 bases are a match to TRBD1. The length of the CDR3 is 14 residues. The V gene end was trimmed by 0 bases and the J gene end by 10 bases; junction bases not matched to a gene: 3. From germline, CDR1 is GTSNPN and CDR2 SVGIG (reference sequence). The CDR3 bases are TGTGCCTGGAGTGTAGGGGACAGGGGCTCACCCCTCCACTTT. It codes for CAWSVGDRGSPLHF.

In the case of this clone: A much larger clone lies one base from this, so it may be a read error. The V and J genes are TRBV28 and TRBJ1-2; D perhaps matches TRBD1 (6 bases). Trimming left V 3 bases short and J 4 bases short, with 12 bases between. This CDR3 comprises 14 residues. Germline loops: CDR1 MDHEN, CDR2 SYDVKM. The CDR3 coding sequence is TGTGCCAGCAGTTTCCCGGGACAATCCTATGGCTACACCTTC. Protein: CASSFPGQSYGYTF.

In DNA, the CDR3 is TGTGCCAGCTCGGAAATAGGGGGGGGAAGCACAGATACGCAGTATTTT. Protein: CASSEIGGGSTDTQYF. The V gene is TRBV18, the J gene TRBJ2-3, with a weak D call TRBD2 (7 bases). The CDR3 is 16 residues long. V dropped 6 bases and J dropped 0 bases, with 16 bases sitting between them. The V gene's germline CDR1 is KGHSH and CDR2 LQKENI.